Following are 9 T cell receptor delta chains from one sample sequenced in a study of gamma-delta chains in newborns, infants, children. TCRdb redid clone calling on the reads using CATT. Seen here are 9,000 to 13,000 delta-chain clones, about 8.8% observed once, and the top ten hold roughly 3.8%. The source material was blood. The receptors shown here come from a child who was a newborn, infant or young child, either healthy, febrile or measles-vaccinated (not recorded which).

The rearrangement uses TRDV2 and TRDJ2; D unresolved. TCRdb is silent on the J gene; assignment here came from matching the DNA to germline. Trimming pared 0 bases from V and 0 bases from J, leaving 10 bases between. Germline V gene lookup returns CDR1 GEAIGNYY and CDR2 EKD. The length of the CDR3 is 16 residues. The CDR3 loop reads CACDTVRPPLTAQLFF. The DNA for the CDR3 is TGTGCCTGTGACACCGTGAGGCCCCCTTTGACAGCACAACTCTTCTTT.

This clone turned up a few times. V and J are TRDV2 and TRDJ1; D may be TRDD3 (5 bases). CDR3 length: 14 amino acids. Trimming left V 1 base short and J 3 bases short, with 11 bases between. Germline CDR1 and CDR2: GEAIGNYY and EKD. The CDR3 nucleotides are TGTGCCTGTGACACAATCGGGGGGGCCGATAAACTCATCTTT. It codes for CACDTIGGADKLIF.

The chain recombines TRDV2 with TRDJ1; possible D gene TRDD3, 6 bases. In germline, CDR1 is GEAIGNYY, CDR2 EKD. Trimming removed 1 base at V and 0 bases at J, with 11 bases between. The CDR3 is 15 residues long. CDR3 DNA: TGTGCCTGTGACACACTGGGACAATACACCGATAAACTCATCTTT. Protein: CACDTLGQYTDKLIF.

Points on this clone: This clone may be a read error of a much larger clone one base away. V is TRDV2 and J is TRDJ3; TRDD3 matches 11 bases. V was pared by 0 bases and J by 3 bases, with 3 bases of the junction left unmatched. CDR3 length equals 18 residues. CDR1 is GEAIGNYY, CDR2 EKD, per germline. For the CDR3, the DNA is TGTGCCTGTGACACCGCTGGGGGATACTACTGGGACACCCGACAGATGTTTTTC. This gives the protein CACDTAGGYYWDTRQMFF.

A few counts support this clone. The chain carries TRDV2 and TRDJ1; no firm D call. Germline V gene sequence: CDR1 GEAIGNYY, CDR2 EKD. This CDR3 contains 15 residues. Trimming pared 0 bases from V and 4 bases from J, leaving 14 bases between. The CDR3 sequence is CACDTVGATSDKLIF. In nucleotides, the CDR3 is TGTGCCTGTGACACCGTCGGGGCAACGAGCGATAAACTCATCTTT.

For this clone: At one end, the junction sequence differs from germline, possibly due to a read error. The rearrangement links TRDV2 to TRDJ1; TRDD3 agrees at 12 bases. Germline-derived CDR1 and CDR2 are GEAIGNYY and EKD. There are 13 residues in the CDR3. The CDR3 loop is CACDGLLGDTLIF. CDR3 nucleotides: TGTGCCTGTGATGGGTTACTGGGGGATACACTCATCTTT.

This clone was observed a handful of times. V gene TRDV1 combines with J gene TRDJ1, with TRDD3 matching over 12 bases. J gave up 0 bases and V 0 bases, and 23 bases lay outside the gene matches. The length of the CDR3 is 24 residues. The germline CDR1 and CDR2 sequences are TSWWSYY and QGS. Here the CDR3 reads CALGELGRGFCTGGYPAYTDKLIF. The CDR3 DNA reads as TGTGCTCTTGGGGAACTAGGTAGAGGCTTTTGTACTGGGGGATACCCAGCGTACACCGATAAACTCATCTTT.

V and J are TRDV2 and TRDJ1, with D maybe TRDD3 (5 bases). The CDR3 extends over 19 amino acids. From germline, CDR1 is GEAIGNYY and CDR2 EKD. Trimming pared 0 bases from V and 3 bases from J, leaving 25 bases between. The CDR3 DNA sequence: TGTGCCTGTGACACCCTACCCGGGGAGGACCAGCTAAGAGCCGATAAACTCATCTTT. Protein: CACDTLPGEDQLRADKLIF.

The V call is TRDV2, the J call TRDJ3; 11 bases align to TRDD3. The CDR3 runs to 21 residues. Germline trimming cut 0 bases from V and 1 base from J; bases unmatched to any gene: 10. Germline CDR1 reads GEAIGNYY; CDR2 reads EKD. The CDR3 nucleotides are TGTGCCTGTGACACCGCGGGTACTGGGGGATATAGTTCCTGGGACACCCGACAGATGTTTTTC. Amino acid sequence: CACDTAGTGGYSSWDTRQMFF.